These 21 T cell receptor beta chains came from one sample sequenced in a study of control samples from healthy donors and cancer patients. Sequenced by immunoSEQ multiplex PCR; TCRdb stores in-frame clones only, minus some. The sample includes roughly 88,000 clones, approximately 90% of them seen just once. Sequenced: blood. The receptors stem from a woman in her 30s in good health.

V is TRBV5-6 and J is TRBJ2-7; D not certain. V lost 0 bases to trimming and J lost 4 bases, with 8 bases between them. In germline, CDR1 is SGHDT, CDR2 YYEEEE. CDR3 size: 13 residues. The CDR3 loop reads CASSLAGRYEQYF. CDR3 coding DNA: TGTGCCAGCAGCTTGGCGGGCCGGTACGAGCAGTACTTC.

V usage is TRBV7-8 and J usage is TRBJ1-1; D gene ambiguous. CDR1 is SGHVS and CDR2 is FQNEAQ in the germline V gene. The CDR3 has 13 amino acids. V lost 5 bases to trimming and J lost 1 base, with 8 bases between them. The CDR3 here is CASSRGENTEAFF. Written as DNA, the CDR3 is TGTGCCAGCAGCCGCGGGGAGAACACTGAAGCTTTCTTT.

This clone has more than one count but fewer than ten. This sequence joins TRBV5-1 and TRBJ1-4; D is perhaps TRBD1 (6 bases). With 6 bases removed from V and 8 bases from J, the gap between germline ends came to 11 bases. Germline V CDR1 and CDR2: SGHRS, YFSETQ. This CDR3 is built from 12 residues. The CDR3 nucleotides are TGCGCCAGCAAGGGGGACGCGGAAAAACTGTTTTTT. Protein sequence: CASKGDAEKLFF. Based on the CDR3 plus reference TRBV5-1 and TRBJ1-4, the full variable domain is KAGVTQTPRYLIKTRGQQVTLSCSPISGHRSVSWYQQTPGQGLQFLFEYFSETQRNKGNFPGRFSGRQFSNSRSEMNVSTLELGDSALYLCASKGDAEKLFFGSGTQLSVL.

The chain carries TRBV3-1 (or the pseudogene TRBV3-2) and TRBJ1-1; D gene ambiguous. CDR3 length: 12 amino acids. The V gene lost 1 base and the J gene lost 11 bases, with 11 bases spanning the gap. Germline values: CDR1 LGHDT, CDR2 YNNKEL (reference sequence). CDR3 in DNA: TGTGCCAGCAGCCAAGGAGGAAGGCAGGCTTTCTTT. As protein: CASSQGGRQAFF.

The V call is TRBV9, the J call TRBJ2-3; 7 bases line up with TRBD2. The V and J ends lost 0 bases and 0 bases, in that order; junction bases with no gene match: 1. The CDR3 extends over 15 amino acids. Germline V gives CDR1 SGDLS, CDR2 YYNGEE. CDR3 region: CASSVGAGSTDTQYF. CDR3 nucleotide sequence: TGTGCCAGCAGCGTAGGAGCGGGGAGCACAGATACGCAGTATTTT.

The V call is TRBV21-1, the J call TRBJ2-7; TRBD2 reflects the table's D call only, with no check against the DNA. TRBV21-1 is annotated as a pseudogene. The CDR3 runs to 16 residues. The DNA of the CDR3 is TGTGCCAGTTACGACTCGGCTAGCGGCAAAGACTACGAGCAGTACTTC. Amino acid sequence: CASYDSASGKDYEQYF.

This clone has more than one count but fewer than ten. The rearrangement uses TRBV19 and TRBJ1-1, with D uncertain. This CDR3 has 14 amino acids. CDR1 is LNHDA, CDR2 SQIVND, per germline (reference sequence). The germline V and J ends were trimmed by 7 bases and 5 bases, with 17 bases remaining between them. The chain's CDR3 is CASIDPRLWTEAFF. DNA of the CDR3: TGTGCCAGTATTGACCCGAGGTTGTGGACTGAAGCTTTCTTT.

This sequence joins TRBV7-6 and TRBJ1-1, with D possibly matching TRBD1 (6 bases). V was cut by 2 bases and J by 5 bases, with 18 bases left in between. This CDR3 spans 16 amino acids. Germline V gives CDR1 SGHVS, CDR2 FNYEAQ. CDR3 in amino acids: CASSLFPGEARTEAFF. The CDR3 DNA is TGTGCCAGCAGCTTATTTCCAGGGGAGGCGAGGACTGAAGCTTTCTTT.

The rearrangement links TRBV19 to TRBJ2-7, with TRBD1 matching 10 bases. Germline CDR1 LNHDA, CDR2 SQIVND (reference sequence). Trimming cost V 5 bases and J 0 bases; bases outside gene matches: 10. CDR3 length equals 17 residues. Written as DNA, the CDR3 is TGTGCCAGTAGTTCCCGGCGGGACAGGGGAAACTCCTACGAGCAGTACTTC. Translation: CASSSRRDRGNSYEQYF.

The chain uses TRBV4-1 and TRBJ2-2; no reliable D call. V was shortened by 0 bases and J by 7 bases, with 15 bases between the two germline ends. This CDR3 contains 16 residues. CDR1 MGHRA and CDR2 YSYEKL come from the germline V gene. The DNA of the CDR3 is TGCGCCAGCAGCCAAGATGGGTCCTGGGCTGTCGGGGAGCTGTTTTTT. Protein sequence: CASSQDGSWAVGELFF.

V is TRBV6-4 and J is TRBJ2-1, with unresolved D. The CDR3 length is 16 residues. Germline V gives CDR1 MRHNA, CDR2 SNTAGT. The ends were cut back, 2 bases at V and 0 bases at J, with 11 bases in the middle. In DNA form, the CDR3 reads TGTGCCAGCAGTGACATATGGACGGGCTCCTACAATGAGCAGTTCTTC. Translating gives CASSDIWTGSYNEQFF.

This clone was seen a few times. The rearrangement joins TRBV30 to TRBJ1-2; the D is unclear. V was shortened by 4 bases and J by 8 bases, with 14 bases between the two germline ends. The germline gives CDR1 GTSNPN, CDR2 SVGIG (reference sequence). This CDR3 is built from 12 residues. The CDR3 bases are TGTGCCTGGAATGGTCGGGTAGAGGGCTACACCTTC. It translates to CAWNGRVEGYTF.

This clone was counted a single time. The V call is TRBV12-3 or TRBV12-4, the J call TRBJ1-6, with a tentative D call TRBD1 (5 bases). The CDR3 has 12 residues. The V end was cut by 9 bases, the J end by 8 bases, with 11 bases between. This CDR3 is CASSRRDSPLHF. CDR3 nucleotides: TGTGCCAGTAGTCGCAGGGATTCACCCCTCCACTTT.

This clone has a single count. The chain's CDR3 is CASSYDPTGASFYTF. The DNA for the CDR3 is TGTGCCAGCAGTTACGATCCGACAGGGGCGAGTTTCTACACCTTC. The V gene is TRBV6-5, the J gene TRBJ1-2, with 8 bases lining up with TRBD1. Unmatched junction bases numbered 12, after V lost 2 bases and J lost 10 bases. Germline V gene sequence: CDR1 MNHEY, CDR2 SVGAGI. The CDR3 extends over 15 amino acids.

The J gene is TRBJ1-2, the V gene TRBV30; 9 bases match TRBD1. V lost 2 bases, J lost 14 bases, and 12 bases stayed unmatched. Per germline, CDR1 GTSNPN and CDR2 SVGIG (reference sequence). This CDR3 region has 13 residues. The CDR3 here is CAWSPYFEDRGTF. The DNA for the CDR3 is TGTGCCTGGAGTCCCTATTTCGAAGACAGGGGGACCTTC.

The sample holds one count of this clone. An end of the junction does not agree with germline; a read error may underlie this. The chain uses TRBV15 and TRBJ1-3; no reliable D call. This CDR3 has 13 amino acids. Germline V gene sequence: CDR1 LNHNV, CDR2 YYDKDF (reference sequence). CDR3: CATSRGGRNTIYF. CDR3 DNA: TGTGCTACCAGCAGAGGTGGCCGAAACACCATATATTTT.

The CDR3 reads CASSPGLAGALNTGRLFF. The CDR3, as DNA: TGTGCCAGCAGTCCGGGACTAGCGGGGGCCCTGAACACCGGTAGGCTGTTTTTT. The rearrangement links TRBV28 to TRBJ2-2; 14 nucleotides match TRBD2. The CDR3 has 18 residues. In germline, CDR1 is MDHEN, CDR2 SYDVKM. V lost 5 bases and J lost 13; bases outside the gene matches: 18. The variable domain in full, with the rest retrieved from reference TRBV28 and TRBJ2-2, is DVKVTQSSRYLVKRTGEKVFLECVQDMDHENMFWYRQDPGLGLRLIYFSYDVKMKEKGDIPEGYSVSREKKERFSLILESASTNQTSMYLCASSPGLAGALNTGRLFFGEGSRLTVL.

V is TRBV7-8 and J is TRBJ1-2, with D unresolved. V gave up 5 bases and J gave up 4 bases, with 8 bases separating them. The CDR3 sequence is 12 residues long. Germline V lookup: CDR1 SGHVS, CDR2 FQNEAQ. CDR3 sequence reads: CASSATPYGYTF. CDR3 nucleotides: TGTGCCAGCAGCGCGACTCCCTATGGCTACACCTTC.

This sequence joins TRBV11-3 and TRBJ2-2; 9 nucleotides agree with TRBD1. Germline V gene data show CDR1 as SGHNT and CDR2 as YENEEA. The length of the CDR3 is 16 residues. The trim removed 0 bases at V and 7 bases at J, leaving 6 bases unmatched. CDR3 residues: CASSLDHGGQGGELFF. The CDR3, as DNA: TGTGCCAGCAGCTTAGATCACGGGGGACAGGGCGGGGAGCTGTTTTTT.

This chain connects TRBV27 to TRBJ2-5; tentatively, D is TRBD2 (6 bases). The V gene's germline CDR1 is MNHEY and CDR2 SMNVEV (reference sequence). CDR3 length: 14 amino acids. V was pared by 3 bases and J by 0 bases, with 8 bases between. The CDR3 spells CASSFGGYQETQYF. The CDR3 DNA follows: TGTGCCAGCAGTTTTGGGGGGTACCAAGAGACCCAGTACTTC.

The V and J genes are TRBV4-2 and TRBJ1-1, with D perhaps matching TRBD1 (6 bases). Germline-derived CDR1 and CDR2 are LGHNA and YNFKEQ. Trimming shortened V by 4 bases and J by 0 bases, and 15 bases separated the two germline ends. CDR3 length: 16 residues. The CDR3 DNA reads TGTGCCAGCAGCCCATCTCACAGGGAAGTGAACACTGAAGCTTTCTTT. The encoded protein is CASSPSHREVNTEAFF.